This T cell receptor (beta chain) originates from a study of shared clonotypes between healthy human individuals. Findings of the study overall: The study's rarefaction showed incomplete sorted-subset sequencing despite large depth. As a rule, naive subsets had a larger estimated richness than memory subsets.

This clone was seen just once. What it recognizes is unknown. Each sorted subset replicate got 200 ng genomic DNA, 25,000 to 30,000 genomes. Per the original methods: ImmunoSEQ sequences covered only the junction and lacked quality scores; filtering therefore differed. Sequenced by immunoSEQ multiplex PCR; TCRdb stores in-frame clones only, minus some. V and J calls and clone size come straight from that table; D and trimming were deduced from the DNA. Of roughly 1 million clones listed, approximately 70% are singletons. Trimming removed 7 bases at V and 3 bases at J, with 4 bases between. Germline CDR1 is MRHNA and CDR2 is SNTAGT. The length of the CDR3 is 10 residues.

The gene calls are TRBV6-4 and TRBJ2-7; the D is unclear. This sequence was found in a man in his late teens or twenties in good health. Sequencing was carried out using memory CD4+ T cells sorted from blood. Noted subset: CD45RA-negative fraction. The CDR3 loop reads CASNHYEQYF. DNA for the CDR3: TGTGCCAGCAACCACTACGAGCAGTACTTC.